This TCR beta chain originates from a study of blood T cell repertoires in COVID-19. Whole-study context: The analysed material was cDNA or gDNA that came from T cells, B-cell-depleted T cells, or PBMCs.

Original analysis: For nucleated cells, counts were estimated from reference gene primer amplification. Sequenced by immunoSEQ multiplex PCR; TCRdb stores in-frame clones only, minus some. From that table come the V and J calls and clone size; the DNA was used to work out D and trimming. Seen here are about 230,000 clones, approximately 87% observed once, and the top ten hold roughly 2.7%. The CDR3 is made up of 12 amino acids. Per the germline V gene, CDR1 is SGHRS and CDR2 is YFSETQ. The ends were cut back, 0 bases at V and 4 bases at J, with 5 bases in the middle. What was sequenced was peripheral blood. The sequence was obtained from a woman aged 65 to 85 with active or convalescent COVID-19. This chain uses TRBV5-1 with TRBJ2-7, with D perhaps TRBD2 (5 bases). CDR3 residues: CASSLGGYEQYF. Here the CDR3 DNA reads TGCGCCAGCAGCTTGGGAGGGTACGAGCAGTACTTC.